A single T cell receptor (beta chain) is shown here with its context. Its cognate antigen is unknown. The data belong to a study of shared clonotypes between healthy human individuals. Study background: Donors, aged 18 to 49, were a couple of women and a few men.

The study, taken as a whole, reports: Clonotypes that were shared across a handful of donors made up roughly 5.2% of naive CD4 clonotypes.

This CDR3 has 14 residues. V lost 1 base to trimming and J lost 6 bases; unmatched junction nucleotides: 5. CDR1 and CDR2 from the germline V gene are LNHNV and YYDKDF (reference sequence). Every subset had its genomic DNA shared out evenly among several immunoSEQ plates. Each replicate PCR on the sorted subsets used 150 to 200 ng DNA (about 30,000 T cell genomes). Sequencing was performed with immunoSEQ multiplex PCR; in TCRdb, only in-frame clones are kept and a portion is missing. The data contain some 1.5 million clones, about 98% of them singletons. This TCR was recovered from a man aged 25-45 years in good health. V gene TRBV15 combines with J gene TRBJ1-1; TRBD1 matches 7 bases. The sequencing input was naive CD4+ T cells sorted from blood. The sample's subset: CD45RA+ positively selected. Written as DNA, the CDR3 is TGTGCCACCAGCAGAGTCGACAGGGAGGCTGAAGCTTTCTTT. It encodes CATSRVDREAEAFF.